This is a list of T cell receptor beta chains from one sample in a study of blood T cell repertoires in COVID-19. The method was immunoSEQ multiplex PCR; TCRdb's version includes in-frame clones alone and lacks a portion of them. Found here are about 92,000 clones, roughly 80% of them singletons; the top ten hold 10%. Sequenced: peripheral blood. Every receptor here comes from a woman aged 70-85 years with acute or convalescent COVID-19. CDR3s include the opening cysteine and the closing phenylalanine or tryptophan. D genes are given only for firm matches. The size entry is marked missing in some rows and otherwise reads once, few, many or a size class.

. | 16 | . | TRBJ2-4 | TRBV28 | TGTGCCAGCAGTCCCGCCGGGGTCGTAGCCAAAAACATTCAGTACTTC | CASSPAGVVAKNIQYF
. | 15 | . | TRBJ2-1 | TRBV6-5 | TGTGCCAGCAGCCTAGGAGAGAGGTCCTACAATGAGCAGTTCTTC | CASSLGERSYNEQFF
. | 15 | TRBD1 | TRBJ2-5 | TRBV7-2 | TGTGCCAGCAGCCAAGGGGGCAGCTACCAAGAGACCCAGTACTTC | CASSQGGSYQETQYF
. | 13 | . | TRBJ2-5 | TRBV5-1 | TGCGCCAGCAGCTTTAGTGGCAGGGAGACCCAGTACTTC | CASSFSGRETQYF
. | 12 | . | TRBJ2-7 | TRBV7-2 | TGTGCCAGCAGCTCCGGGTTCTACGAGCAGTACTTC | CASSSGFYEQYF
. | 12 | TRBD1 | TRBJ1-2 | TRBV25-1 | TGTGCCAGCAGTCAGGGGGCCGGCGGCTACACCTTC | CASSQGAGGYTF
once | 12 | . | TRBJ1-2 | TRBV19 | TGTGCCAGCTACGGAGTTCCCTATGGCTACACCTTC | CASYGVPYGYTF
. | 15 | TRBD2 | TRBJ2-7 | TRBV7-2 | TGTGCCAGCAGCTTAACTAGCGGGGGGGCCAACGAGCAGTACTTC | CASSLTSGGANEQYF
few | 15 | . | TRBJ1-2 | TRBV7-8 | TGTGCCAGCAGCTCGGTTCTGGGAGCCAACTATGGCTACACCTTC | CASSSVLGANYGYTF
. | 11 | . | TRBJ2-5 | TRBV18 | TGTGCCAGCTCTCGTCAAGAGACCCAGTACTTC | CASSRQETQYF
. | 14 | TRBD1 | TRBJ1-5 | TRBV28 | TGTGCCAGCAGACGACAGGGGGGCAATCAGCCCCAGCATTTT | CASRRQGGNQPQHF
. | 13 | . | TRBJ2-5 | TRBV25-1 | TGTGCCAGCGCTTGGGGGGGGCTTGAGACCCAGTACTTC | CASAWGGLETQYF
. | 15 | TRBD2 | TRBJ2-1 | TRBV6-5 | TGTGCCAGCAGAGTAACTAGCGGGACCTACAATGAGCAGTTCTTC | CASRVTSGTYNEQFF
. | 17 | . | TRBJ1-4 | TRBV4-1 | TGCGCCAGCAGCCAAGGGCATTCCAGGGGAACGCGTGAAAAACTGTTTTTT | CASSQGHSRGTREKLFF
. | 19 | . | TRBJ2-6 | TRBV7-2 | TGTGCCAGCAGCTTAGCGCTATCAGGTTTGAGCTCTGGGGCCAACGTCCTGACTTTC | CASSLALSGLSSGANVLTF
. | 13 | TRBD2 | TRBJ2-3 | TRBV30 | TGTGCCTGGAGCCCCCTGGGAGGGGATACGCAGTATTTT | CAWSPLGGDTQYF
once | 16 | . | TRBJ1-4 | TRBV28 | TGTGCCAGCAGTAGATTAACAGTTCCAACAAATGAAAAACTGTTTTTT | CASSRLTVPTNEKLFF
. | 13 | . | TRBJ2-5 | TRBV19 | TGTGCCAGTAGTATCCACAGTCAAGAGACCCAGTACTTC | CASSIHSQETQYF
. | 15 | TRBD2 | TRBJ2-7 | TRBV2 | TGTGCCAGCAGTGTGGAGCGGGGACCCAAAGGAGAGCAGTACTTC | CASSVERGPKGEQYF
. | 14 | TRBD1 | TRBJ1-2 | TRBV29-1 | TGCAGCGTTGAAATGCAGGGACAGGGCTTTGGCTACACCTTC | CSVEMQGQGFGYTF
. | 15 | TRBD2 | TRBJ2-1 | TRBV2 | TGTGCCAGCAGTGAAGATAGCGGGGGGTACGGTGAGCAGTTCTTC | CASSEDSGGYGEQFF
. | 15 | . | TRBJ2-7 | TRBV21-1 | TGTGCCAGCAGCAAAGTGGGACTAGCGGGAGGCGAGCAGTACTTC | CASSKVGLAGGEQYF
. | 15 | . | TRBJ2-5 | TRBV19 | TGTGCCAGTAGCTGGGGAGGACCCAAGGAGGAGACCCAGTACTTC | CASSWGGPKEETQYF
. | 17 | TRBD2 | TRBJ2-2 | TRBV5-1 | TGCGCCAGCAGCGGAGGACTAGCGGGAGTGAACACCGGGGAGCTGTTTTTT | CASSGGLAGVNTGELFF
. | 16 | TRBD1 | TRBJ2-1 | TRBV28 | TGTGCCAGCAGTTCCCGACAGGGACCAGAATACAATGAGCAGTTCTTC | CASSSRQGPEYNEQFF
. | 17 | TRBD1 | TRBJ2-3 | TRBV7-2 | TGTGCCAGCAGCCCCCACGGGACAGGGTTTTTGACAGATACGCAGTATTTT | CASSPHGTGFLTDTQYF
. | 14 | TRBD2 | TRBJ2-3 | TRBV7-6 | TGTGCCAGCAGCCAACTAGCGGGAACAGATACGCAGTATTTT | CASSQLAGTDTQYF
. | 16 | . | TRBJ2-2 | TRBV11-1 | TGTGCCAGCAGACCGTGGCTAGCGCCGAACACCGGGGAGCTGTTTTTT | CASRPWLAPNTGELFF
. | 15 | . | TRBJ2-3 | TRBV11-2 | TGTGCCAGCAGCTTAGCAGGGTCGCGCACAGATACGCAGTATTTT | CASSLAGSRTDTQYF
. | 13 | . | TRBJ1-1 | TRBV9 | TGTGCCAGCAGCGTCGGGTCAGACACTGAAGCTTTCTTT | CASSVGSDTEAFF
. | 14 | . | TRBJ2-3 | TRBV18 | TGTGCCAGCTCACGAAAGTCTGAGACAGATACGCAGTATTTT | CASSRKSETDTQYF